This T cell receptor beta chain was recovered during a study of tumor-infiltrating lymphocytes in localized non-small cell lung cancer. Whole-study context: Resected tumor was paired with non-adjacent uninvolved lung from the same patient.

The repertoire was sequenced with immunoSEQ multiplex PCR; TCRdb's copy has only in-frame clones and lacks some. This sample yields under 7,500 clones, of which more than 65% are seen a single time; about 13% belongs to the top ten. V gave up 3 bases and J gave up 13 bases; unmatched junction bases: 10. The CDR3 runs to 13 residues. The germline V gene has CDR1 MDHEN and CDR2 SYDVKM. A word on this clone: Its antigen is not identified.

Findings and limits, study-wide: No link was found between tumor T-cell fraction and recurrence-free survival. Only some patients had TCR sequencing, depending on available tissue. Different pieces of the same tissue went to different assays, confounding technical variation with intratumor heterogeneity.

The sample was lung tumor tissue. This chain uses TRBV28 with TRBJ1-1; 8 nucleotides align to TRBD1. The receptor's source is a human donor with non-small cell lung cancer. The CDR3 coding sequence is TGTGCCAGCAGTTTTCCCCCTATGACAGGGGTTTTCTTT. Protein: CASSFPPMTGVFF.